This TCR beta chain was documented in a study of regulatory T cells in long-lasting Graves disease. Looking at the study overall: Over-5-year antithyroid drug use with positive TSH receptor antibodies defined persistent Graves' disease in the study.

iRepertoire HTBI primers and Arm-PCR of CDR3 regions built TCR beta libraries. TCRdb itself ran the multiplex PCR reads through MiXCR, one entry per CDR3 protein. Of around 510,000 distinct CDR3 sequences listed, 20% are singletons. Time point here: persistent/refractory GD, antithyroid drugs over 5 years with positive TRAb. TCR sequences were obtained from RNA taken from PBMCs. The table lists this clonotype with many counts. Its specificity is not known. CDR1 is MNHEY, CDR2 SVGAGI, per germline. Trimming cost V 4 bases and J 2 bases, with 8 bases left between them. The CDR3 has 13 amino acids. Points from the study as a whole: Sample size was small, which may have lowered accuracy. Persistent patients shared some 2,500 public clonotypes among themselves. Newly diagnosed patients shared fewer, at roughly 1,000. Among samples with persistent disease, TRBV28, TRBJ1-2 and TRBJ2-5 were favored.

Here the sequenced sample was peripheral blood mononuclear cells (PBMCs), taken when the disease was refractory, from a patient treated with antithyroid drugs. This clonotype originated in a female donor with Graves disease. This rearrangement joins TRBV6-5 to TRBJ1-2; D is uncertain. The CDR3 is CASSSWANYGYTF. CDR3 DNA: TGTGCCAGCAGTTCGTGGGCAAACTATGGCTACACCTTC.